A single sample is the source of the 24 T cell receptor beta chains below, sequenced in a study of blood T cell repertoires in COVID-19. Only in-frame clones appear in the TCRdb table, and some are missing; sequencing was by immunoSEQ multiplex PCR. The sample has 150,000 to 200,000 clones, about 86% seen once. The material sequenced was peripheral blood. The receptors shown here come from a woman aged 55 to 70 with COVID-19, enrolled during active disease.

A single count supports this clone. This chain links TRBV5-6 with TRBJ2-3; a possible D gene is TRBD1 (5 bases). The CDR3 length is 14 residues. The germline V gene has CDR1 SGHDT and CDR2 YYEEEE. Trimming stripped 0 bases from V and 2 bases from J, with 7 bases between. CDR3 DNA: TGTGCCAGCAGCTTGGGGACAACCACAGATACGCAGTATTTT. This sequence encodes CASSLGTTTDTQYF.

The rearrangement uses TRBV9 and TRBJ2-5, with D possibly matching TRBD1 (5 bases). Trimming left V 1 base short and J 4 bases short, with 14 bases between. The V gene's germline CDR1 is SGDLS and CDR2 YYNGEE. This CDR3 contains 15 residues. CDR3 protein: CASSVIGWGGETQYF. DNA of the CDR3: TGTGCCAGCAGCGTAATTGGGTGGGGCGGAGAGACCCAGTACTTC. Variable domain in full (rest from reference TRBV9 and TRBJ2-5): DSGVTQTPKHLITATGQRVTLRCSPRSGDLSVYWYQQSLDQGLQFLIQYYNGEERAKGNILERFSAQQFPDLHSELNLSSLELGDSALYFCASSVIGWGGETQYFGPGTRLLVL.

The chain's CDR3 is CASSFIGQGGQPQHF. The CDR3 DNA reads as TGTGCCAGCAGTTTTATCGGACAGGGGGGTCAGCCCCAGCATTTT. The rearrangement joins TRBV28 to TRBJ1-5, with 10 bases that match TRBD1. The CDR3 has 15 residues. Germline assignment: CDR1 MDHEN and CDR2 SYDVKM. V dropped 3 bases and J dropped 6; count of bases not matched to a gene: 5.

This clone was counted a single time. V is TRBV4-3 and J is TRBJ1-1, with D maybe TRBD1 (6 bases). With 7 bases removed from V and 3 bases from J, the gap between germline ends came to 12 bases. Germline CDR1 reads LGHNA; CDR2 reads YSLEER. This CDR3 has 13 residues. This CDR3 reads CASTKDSYTEAFF. CDR3 DNA sequence: TGCGCCAGCACGAAGGACAGTTACACTGAAGCTTTCTTT.

The chain recombines TRBV11-3 with TRBJ2-5, with a tentative D call TRBD1 (5 bases). V lost 11 bases, J lost 0 bases, and 13 bases lay in between. Germline CDR1 SGHNT, CDR2 YENEEA. The length of the CDR3 is 13 residues. The DNA of the CDR3 is TGTGCCGTCAAGGGGCAGGACCAAGAGACCCAGTACTTC. Translated, it gives CAVKGQDQETQYF.

The chain is built from TRBV27 and TRBJ2-7; tentatively, D is TRBD2 (5 bases). Germline V gives CDR1 MNHEY, CDR2 SMNVEV (reference sequence). V was shortened by 6 bases and J by 2 bases, with 14 bases between the two germline ends. The CDR3 contains 14 residues. In nucleotides, the CDR3 is TGTGCCAGCAGCCGACGGATGGGAGCCTACGAGCAGTACTTC. Translation: CASSRRMGAYEQYF.

The V call is TRBV11-2, the J call TRBJ1-1, with TRBD1 matching over 8 bases. CDR1 SGHAT and CDR2 FQNNGV come from the germline V gene. There are 13 residues in the CDR3. V shed 4 bases, J shed 5 bases, and the junction held 3 bases outside the gene matches. In DNA form, the CDR3 reads TGTGCCAGCAGCTGGACAGGGAGGACTGAAGCTTTCTTT. Amino acids: CASSWTGRTEAFF.

The genes are TRBV5-1 and TRBJ1-1, with 8 bases that match TRBD1. CDR1 SGHRS and CDR2 YFSETQ come from the germline V gene. The CDR3 is 14 residues long. V was pared by 4 bases and J by 8 bases, with 10 bases of the junction left unmatched. Written as DNA, the CDR3 is TGCGCCAGCAGCCCCGAAAGGACAGGGACCGAAGCTTTCTTT. This gives the protein CASSPERTGTEAFF.

J is TRBJ2-7 and V is TRBV27, with TRBD1 matching over 10 bases. Germline V lookup: CDR1 MNHEY, CDR2 SMNVEV (reference sequence). This CDR3 region has 14 residues. V lost 3 bases and J lost 6; bases outside the gene matches: 5. CDR3: CASSFGTGVFEQYF. The CDR3 DNA sequence: TGTGCCAGCAGTTTTGGGACAGGGGTATTCGAGCAGTACTTC.

This chain links TRBV19 with TRBJ1-1; possible D gene TRBD1, 6 bases. The CDR3 is 13 amino acids. V gave up 1 base and J gave up 8 bases, with 11 bases separating them. CDR1 is LNHDA and CDR2 is SQIVND in the germline V gene (reference sequence). CDR3 in DNA: TGTGCCAGTAGTATAGGGCGGGGGGCCGAAGCTTTCTTT. Translating gives CASSIGRGAEAFF.

The chain joins TRBV6-2 or TRBV6-3 to TRBJ1-1; 7 nucleotides agree with TRBD1. CDR1 and CDR2 (germline): MNHEY, SVGEGT. J lost 4 bases, V lost 0 bases, and 11 bases had no gene match. CDR3 length: 17 residues. The CDR3 region is CASSYSLEGAVSTEAFF. CDR3 sequence (DNA): TGTGCCAGCAGTTACTCGTTAGAGGGGGCGGTAAGCACTGAAGCTTTCTTT.

DNA for the CDR3: TGCAGCGTTAATACAGGGTCAGCTGGAAACACCATATATTTT. This sequence encodes CSVNTGSAGNTIYF. This chain connects TRBV29-1 to TRBJ1-3, with TRBD1 as a possible D gene (6 bases). This CDR3 spans 14 amino acids. Germline assignment: CDR1 SQVTM and CDR2 ANQGSEA. Trimming removed 5 bases at V and 2 bases at J, with 13 bases between.

The chain joins TRBV7-2 to TRBJ1-4, with D unresolved. V was cut by 3 bases and J by 8 bases, with 10 bases left in between. CDR1 is SGHTA, CDR2 FQGNSA, per germline. The CDR3 contains 13 residues. The CDR3 here is CASSFGNREKLFF. CDR3 sequence (DNA): TGTGCCAGCAGCTTCGGGAATCGGGAAAAACTGTTTTTT.

The CDR3 DNA sequence: TGTGCCACCAGTGACCCTCCGACTAGTCAGTCGTTCTTC. Translated: CATSDPPTSQSFF. The chain has TRBV24-1 and TRBJ2-1; perhaps TRBD2 as D (6 bases). Between the trimmed V and J ends, which lost 4 bases and 15 bases, there was a span of 18 bases. The length of the CDR3 is 13 residues. The germline V gene encodes CDR1 KGHDR and CDR2 SFDVKD.

The CDR3 DNA is TGTGCCAGCAGCTTGAGGGGTTGGGAGACCCAGTACTTC. It yields the protein CASSLRGWETQYF. The chain is built from TRBV5-6 and TRBJ2-5; D is perhaps TRBD1 (5 bases). CDR1 and CDR2 from the germline V gene are SGHDT and YYEEEE. The V end lost 1 base, the J end lost 5 bases, and 9 bases lay between the germline ends. The CDR3 runs 13 residues.

CDR3 protein: CASSIPTGRHLYGYTF. The CDR3 coding sequence is TGTGCCAGTAGTATCCCGACAGGCCGGCATCTTTATGGCTACACCTTC. This rearrangement joins TRBV19 to TRBJ1-2; TRBD1 is a possible D gene (6 bases). V lost 3 bases and J 5 bases, leaving 19 bases between the germline ends. Germline-derived CDR1 and CDR2 are LNHDA and SQIVND (reference sequence). This CDR3 contains 16 residues.

As concerns this clone: At the DNA level, this CDR3 is encoded by other sequences in the same sample as well. This chain connects TRBV6-5 to TRBJ1-4, with a tentative D call TRBD1 (6 bases). With 6 bases removed from V and 0 bases from J, the gap between germline ends came to 8 bases. Germline V CDR1 and CDR2: MNHEY, SVGAGI. This CDR3 comprises 14 residues. Written as DNA, the CDR3 is TGTGCCAGCAGGAGGACAGCAACTAATGAAAAACTGTTTTTT. Its protein is CASRRTATNEKLFF.

This clone was found once. The chain employs TRBV6-5 and TRBJ2-1; D is uncertain. The CDR3 runs to 13 residues. The germline gives CDR1 MNHEY, CDR2 SVGAGI. V was clipped by 5 bases and J by 5 bases, with 10 bases between them. The CDR3 here is CASSPRVNNEQFF. CDR3 in DNA: TGTGCCAGCAGTCCACGGGTCAACAATGAGCAGTTCTTC.

This clone came up a few times. The rearrangement joins TRBV30 to TRBJ1-2; D not certain. In germline, CDR1 is GTSNPN, CDR2 SVGIG (reference sequence). V was clipped by 0 bases and J by 7 bases, with 15 bases between them. The CDR3 is made up of 14 amino acids. CDR3 bases: TGTGCCTGGAGTGTACGCCAGGCAGTTAGTGGCTACACCTTC. This sequence encodes CAWSVRQAVSGYTF. Filled out from reference TRBV30 and TRBJ1-2, the complete variable domain reads SQTIHQWPATLVQPVGSPLSLECTVEGTSNPNLYWYRQAAGRGLQLLFYSVGIGQISSEVPQNLSASRPQDRQFILSSKKLLLSDSGFYLCAWSVRQAVSGYTFGSGTRLTVV.

The genes are TRBV9 and TRBJ1-6; TRBD1 aligns across 7 bases. The V and J ends lost 4 bases and 10 bases, in that order; junction bases with no gene match: 11. CDR3 length equals 15 residues. Per germline, CDR1 SGDLS and CDR2 YYNGEE. The CDR3 spells CASSLEGGRESPLHF. The CDR3 DNA reads TGTGCCAGCAGCCTCGAAGGGGGCCGCGAGTCACCCCTCCACTTT.

The V gene is TRBV6-5, the J gene TRBJ2-3, with TRBD2 identical over 7 bases. The germline V gene encodes CDR1 MNHEY and CDR2 SVGAGI. The CDR3 has 14 amino acids. V lost 2 bases and J lost 4; bases outside the gene matches: 3. CDR3 nucleotide sequence: TGTGCCAGCAGTTACGCGGGAGTGTCAGATACGCAGTATTTT. This sequence encodes CASSYAGVSDTQYF.

The gene calls are TRBV6-5 and TRBJ1-2; the D gene is possibly TRBD1 (5 bases). Germline assignment: CDR1 MNHEY and CDR2 SVGAGI. The V end lost 3 bases, the J end lost 5 bases, and 10 bases lay between the germline ends. The CDR3 contains 13 residues. The CDR3 coding sequence is TGTGCCAGCAGTTATGGGGAGGGGTATGGCTACACCTTC. Residues: CASSYGEGYGYTF.

This clone was observed once. The DNA for the CDR3 is TGTGCCAGCAGCGGCCGGGACACGGGCTATGGCTACACCTTC. Encoded protein: CASSGRDTGYGYTF. The chain is built from TRBV7-2 and TRBJ1-2; tentatively, D is TRBD1 (6 bases). CDR3 length equals 14 residues. Between the trimmed V and J ends, which lost 5 bases and 4 bases, there was a span of 14 bases. Looked up from germline, CDR1 is SGHTA and CDR2 is FQGNSA. The full variable domain, completed using reference TRBV7-2 and TRBJ1-2, is GAGVSQSPSNKVTEKGKDVELRCDPISGHTALYWYRQSLGQGLEFLIYFQGNSAPDKSGLPSDRFSAERTGGSVSTLTIQRTQQEDSAVYLCASSGRDTGYGYTFGSGTRLTVV.

The chain combines TRBV18 with TRBJ1-4; D remains unclear. This CDR3 has 16 amino acids. Between the trimmed V and J ends, which lost 2 bases and 3 bases, there was a span of 13 bases. CDR1 is KGHSH and CDR2 is LQKENI in the germline V gene. CDR3 DNA sequence: TGTGCCAGCTCACCAGTTTTCAGTGCTCCTAATGAAAAACTGTTTTTT. Protein sequence: CASSPVFSAPNEKLFF. The entire variable domain, with the rest obtained from reference TRBV18 and TRBJ1-4, is as follows: NAGVMQNPRHLVRRRGQEARLRCSPMKGHSHVYWYRQLPEEGLKFMVYLQKENIIDESGMPKERFSAEFPKEGPSILRIQQVVRGDSAAYFCASSPVFSAPNEKLFFGSGTQLSVL.